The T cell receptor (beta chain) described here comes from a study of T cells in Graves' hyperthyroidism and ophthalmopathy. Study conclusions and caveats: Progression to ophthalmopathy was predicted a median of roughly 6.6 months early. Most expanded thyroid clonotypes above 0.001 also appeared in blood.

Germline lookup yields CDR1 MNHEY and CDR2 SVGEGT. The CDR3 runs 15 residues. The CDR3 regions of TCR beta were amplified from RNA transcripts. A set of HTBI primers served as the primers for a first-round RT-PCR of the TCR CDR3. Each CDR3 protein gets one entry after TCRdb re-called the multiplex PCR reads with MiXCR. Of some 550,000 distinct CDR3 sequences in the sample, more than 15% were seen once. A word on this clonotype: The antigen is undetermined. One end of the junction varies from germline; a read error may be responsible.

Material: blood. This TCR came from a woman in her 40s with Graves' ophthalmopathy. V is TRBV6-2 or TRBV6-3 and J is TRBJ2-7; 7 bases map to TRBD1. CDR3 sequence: CANSYTTGLTYEQYF. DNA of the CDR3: TGTGCCAACAGTTACACGACAGGGTTGACCTACGAGCAGTACTTC.